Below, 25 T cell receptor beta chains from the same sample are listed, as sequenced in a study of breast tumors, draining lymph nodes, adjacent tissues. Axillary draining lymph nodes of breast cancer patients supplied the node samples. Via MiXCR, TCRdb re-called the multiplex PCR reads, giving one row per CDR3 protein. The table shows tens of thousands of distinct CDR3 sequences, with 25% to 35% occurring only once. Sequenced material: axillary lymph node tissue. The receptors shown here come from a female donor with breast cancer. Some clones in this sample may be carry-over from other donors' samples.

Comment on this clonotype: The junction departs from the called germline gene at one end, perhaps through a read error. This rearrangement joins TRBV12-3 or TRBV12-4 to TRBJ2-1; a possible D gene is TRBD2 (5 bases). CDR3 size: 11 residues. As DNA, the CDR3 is TGTGCCAGCAGATTGGGGAGTGAGCGGTTCTTC. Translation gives CASRLGSERFF.

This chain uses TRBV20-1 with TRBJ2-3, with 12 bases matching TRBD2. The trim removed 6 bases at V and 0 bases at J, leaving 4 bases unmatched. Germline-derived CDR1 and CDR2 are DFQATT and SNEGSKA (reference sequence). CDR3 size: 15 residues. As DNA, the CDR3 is TGCAGTGCCAGGGGACTAGCGGGTAGCACAGATACGCAGTATTTT. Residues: CSARGLAGSTDTQYF.

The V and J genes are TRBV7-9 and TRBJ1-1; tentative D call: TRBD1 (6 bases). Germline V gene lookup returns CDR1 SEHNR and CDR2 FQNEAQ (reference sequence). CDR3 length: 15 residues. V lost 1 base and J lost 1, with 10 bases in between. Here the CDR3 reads CASSLERGANTEAFF. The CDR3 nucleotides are TGTGCCAGCAGCTTAGAACGGGGGGCGAACACTGAAGCTTTCTTT.

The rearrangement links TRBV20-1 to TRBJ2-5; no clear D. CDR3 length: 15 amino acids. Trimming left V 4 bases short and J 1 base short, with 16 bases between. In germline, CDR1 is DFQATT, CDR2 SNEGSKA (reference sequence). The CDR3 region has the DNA TGCAGTGCTACCGATAGGGTCGGTAGCCAAGAGACCCAGTACTTC. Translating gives CSATDRVGSQETQYF.

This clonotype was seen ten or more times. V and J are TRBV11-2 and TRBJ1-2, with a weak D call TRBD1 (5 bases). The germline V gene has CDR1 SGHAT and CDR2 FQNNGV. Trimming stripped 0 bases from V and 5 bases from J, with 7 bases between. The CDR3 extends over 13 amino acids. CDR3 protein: CASSLDKGYGYTF. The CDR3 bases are TGTGCCAGCAGCTTAGATAAGGGGTATGGCTACACCTTC.

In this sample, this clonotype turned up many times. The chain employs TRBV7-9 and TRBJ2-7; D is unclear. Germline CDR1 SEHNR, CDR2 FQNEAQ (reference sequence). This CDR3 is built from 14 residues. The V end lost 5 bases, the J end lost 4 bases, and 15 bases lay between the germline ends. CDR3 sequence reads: CASSPNSVAYEQYF. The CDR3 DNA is TGTGCCAGCAGCCCCAATTCCGTAGCTTACGAGCAGTACTTC.

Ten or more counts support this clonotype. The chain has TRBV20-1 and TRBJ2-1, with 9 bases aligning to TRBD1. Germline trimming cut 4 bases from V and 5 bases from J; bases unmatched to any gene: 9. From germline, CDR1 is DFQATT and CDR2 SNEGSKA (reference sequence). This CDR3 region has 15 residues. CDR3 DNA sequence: TGCAGTGCTATTAACCCCGGGACAGGGAACAATGAGCAGTTCTTC. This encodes CSAINPGTGNNEQFF.

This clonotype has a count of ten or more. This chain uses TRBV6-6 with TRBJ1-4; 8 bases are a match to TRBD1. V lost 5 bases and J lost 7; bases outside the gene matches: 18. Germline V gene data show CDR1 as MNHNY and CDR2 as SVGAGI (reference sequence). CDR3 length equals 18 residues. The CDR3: CASSHRRQGFSSGEKLFF. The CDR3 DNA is TGTGCCAGCAGTCACCGTCGACAGGGGTTCAGCTCGGGTGAAAAACTGTTTTTT.

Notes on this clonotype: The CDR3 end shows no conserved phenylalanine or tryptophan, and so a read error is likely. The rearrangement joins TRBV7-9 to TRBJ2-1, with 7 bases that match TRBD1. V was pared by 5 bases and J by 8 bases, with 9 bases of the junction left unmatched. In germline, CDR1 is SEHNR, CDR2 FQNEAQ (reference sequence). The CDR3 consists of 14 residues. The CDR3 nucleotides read TGTGCCAGCAGCAGGGACAGAGGTGGCGATGAGCAGTTCCTC. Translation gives CASSRDRGGDEQFL.

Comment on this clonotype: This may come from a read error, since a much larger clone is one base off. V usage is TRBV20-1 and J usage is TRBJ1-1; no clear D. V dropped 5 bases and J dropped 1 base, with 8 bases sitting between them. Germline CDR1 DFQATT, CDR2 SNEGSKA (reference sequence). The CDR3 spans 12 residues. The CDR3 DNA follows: TGCAGTGCTGTACGCTGGAACACTGAAGCTTTCTTT. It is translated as CSAVRWNTEAFF.

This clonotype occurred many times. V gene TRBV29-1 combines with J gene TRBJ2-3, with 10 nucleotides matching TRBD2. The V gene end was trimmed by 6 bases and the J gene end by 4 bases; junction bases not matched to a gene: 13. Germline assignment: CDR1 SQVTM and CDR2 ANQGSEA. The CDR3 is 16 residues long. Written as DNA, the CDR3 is TGCAGCGTGCCTACGGCTAGCGGGAGAATCGCAGATACGCAGTATTTT. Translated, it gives CSVPTASGRIADTQYF.

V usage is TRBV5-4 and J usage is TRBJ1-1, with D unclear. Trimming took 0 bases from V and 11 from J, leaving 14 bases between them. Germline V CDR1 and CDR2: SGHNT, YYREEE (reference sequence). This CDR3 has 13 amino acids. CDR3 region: CASSLARANSAFF. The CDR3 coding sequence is TGTGCCAGCAGCTTGGCCCGGGCTAATTCGGCTTTCTTT.

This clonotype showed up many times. DNA of the CDR3: TGCGCCAGCAGCCCGGGAGATACGCAGTATTTT. It is translated as CASSPGDTQYF. The chain has TRBV5-1 and TRBJ2-3; no clear D. The V end was cut by 4 bases, the J end by 5 bases, with 5 bases between. This CDR3 spans 11 amino acids. The germline CDR1 and CDR2 sequences are SGHRS and YFSETQ.

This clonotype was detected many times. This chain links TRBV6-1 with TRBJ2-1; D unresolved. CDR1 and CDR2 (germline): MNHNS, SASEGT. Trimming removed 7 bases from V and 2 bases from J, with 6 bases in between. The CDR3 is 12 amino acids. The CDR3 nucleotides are TGTGCCAGCAAGACGACCTACAATGAGCAGTTCTTC. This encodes CASKTTYNEQFF.

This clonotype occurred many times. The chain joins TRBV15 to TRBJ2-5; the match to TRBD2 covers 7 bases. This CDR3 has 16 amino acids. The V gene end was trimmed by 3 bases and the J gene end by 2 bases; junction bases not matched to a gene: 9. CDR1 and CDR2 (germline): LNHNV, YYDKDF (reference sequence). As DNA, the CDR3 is TGTGCCACCAGCAGGGGCGGAGCTAGCGGTCAAGAGACCCAGTACTTC. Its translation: CATSRGGASGQETQYF.

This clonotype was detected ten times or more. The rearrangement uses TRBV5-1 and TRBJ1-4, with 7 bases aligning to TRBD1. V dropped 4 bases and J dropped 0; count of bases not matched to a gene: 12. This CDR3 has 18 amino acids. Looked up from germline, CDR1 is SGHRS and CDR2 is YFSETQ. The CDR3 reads CASSQGQSIPTTNEKLFF. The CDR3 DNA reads TGCGCCAGCAGCCAGGGACAGTCTATCCCTACAACTAATGAAAAACTGTTTTTT.

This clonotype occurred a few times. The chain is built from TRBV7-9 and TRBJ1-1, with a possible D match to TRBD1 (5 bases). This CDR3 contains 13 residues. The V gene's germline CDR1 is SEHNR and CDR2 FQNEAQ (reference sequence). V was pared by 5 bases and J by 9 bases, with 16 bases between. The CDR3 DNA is TGTGCCAGCAGCCCCGCAGGGACCTTCCAAGCTTTCTTT. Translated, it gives CASSPAGTFQAFF.

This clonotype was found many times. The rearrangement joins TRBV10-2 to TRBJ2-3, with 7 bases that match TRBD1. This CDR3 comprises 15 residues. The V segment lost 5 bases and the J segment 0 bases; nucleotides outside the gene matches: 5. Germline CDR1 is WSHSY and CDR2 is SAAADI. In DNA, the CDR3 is TGCGCCAGCAGTAGAGGGGGCTTAAGCACAGATACGCAGTATTTT. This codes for CASSRGGLSTDTQYF.

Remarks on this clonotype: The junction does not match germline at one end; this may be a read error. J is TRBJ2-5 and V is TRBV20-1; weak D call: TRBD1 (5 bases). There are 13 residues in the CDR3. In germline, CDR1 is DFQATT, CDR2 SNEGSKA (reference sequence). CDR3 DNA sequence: TGCAGTGCTCACGACAGATACCAAGAGCCCCAGTACTTC. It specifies CSAHDRYQEPQYF.

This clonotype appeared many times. The CDR3 nucleotides read TGTGCCAGCAGCTTGTACCCTACGTCCTACGAGCAGTACTTC. It is translated as CASSLYPTSYEQYF. J is TRBJ2-7 and V is TRBV5-6; no definite D call. The CDR3 has 14 amino acids. Germline V gene lookup returns CDR1 SGHDT and CDR2 YYEEEE. The V and J ends lost 1 base and 1 base respectively, with 9 bases between them.

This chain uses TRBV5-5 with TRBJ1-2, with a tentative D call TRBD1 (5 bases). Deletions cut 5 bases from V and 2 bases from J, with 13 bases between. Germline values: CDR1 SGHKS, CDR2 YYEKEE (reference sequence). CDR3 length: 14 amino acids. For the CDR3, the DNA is TGTGCCAGCAGTCGACGGGGGACGAACTATGGCTACACCTTC. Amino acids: CASSRRGTNYGYTF.

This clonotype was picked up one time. CDR3 residues: CSAREQGTGRQDEQFF. As DNA, the CDR3 is TGCAGTGCTAGAGAACAAGGGACAGGGAGGCAGGATGAGCAGTTCTTC. This chain uses TRBV20-1 with TRBJ2-1; 9 nucleotides line up with TRBD1. The CDR3 loop spans 16 amino acids. With 0 bases clipped from V and 8 bases from J, the junction kept 11 bases outside the gene matches. In germline, CDR1 is DFQATT, CDR2 SNEGSKA (reference sequence).

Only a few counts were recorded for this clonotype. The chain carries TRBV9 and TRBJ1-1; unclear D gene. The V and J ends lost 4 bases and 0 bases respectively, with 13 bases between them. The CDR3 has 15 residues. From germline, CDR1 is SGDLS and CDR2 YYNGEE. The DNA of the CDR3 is TGTGCCAGCAGCCCCGGAGGTGGGATGAACACTGAAGCTTTCTTT. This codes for CASSPGGGMNTEAFF.

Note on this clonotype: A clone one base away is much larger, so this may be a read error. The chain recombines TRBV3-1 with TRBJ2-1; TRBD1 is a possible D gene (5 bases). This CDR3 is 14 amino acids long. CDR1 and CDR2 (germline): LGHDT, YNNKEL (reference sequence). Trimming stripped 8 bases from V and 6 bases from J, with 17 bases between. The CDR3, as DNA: TGTGCCAGCGGACAAGGCACCGGGTCCAATGAGCAGTTCTTC. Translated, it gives CASGQGTGSNEQFF.

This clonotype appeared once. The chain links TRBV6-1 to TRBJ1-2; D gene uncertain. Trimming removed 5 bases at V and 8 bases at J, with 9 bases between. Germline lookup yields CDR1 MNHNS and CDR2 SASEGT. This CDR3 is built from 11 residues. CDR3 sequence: CASSPSGGYTF. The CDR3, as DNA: TGTGCCAGCAGTCCCTCGGGGGGCTACACCTTC.